This T cell receptor beta chain emerged from a study of shared clonotypes between healthy human individuals. With respect to this clone: Its antigen is undetermined.

The study drew all its donors from Caucasian adults living in Nashville, Tennessee. Each PCR replicate run on unsorted PBMC took in about 0.3 ug DNA, about 30,000 T cell genomes. Repertoires were generated with immunoSEQ multiplex PCR, while TCRdb's copy carries only in-frame clones and drops some. The sample contains about 520,000 clones, roughly 80% of which appear only once. This CDR3 comprises 14 residues. The germline CDR1 and CDR2 sequences are SGHTA and FQGNSA. The V and J ends lost 3 bases and 4 bases respectively, with 12 bases between them. Study results and limitations: The genetic and exposure-history diversity represented was limited by few donors.

The specimen was PBMCs. The TCR was taken from a woman aged 40 to 50 in good health. Some clones in this sample may be carry-over from other donors' samples. The chain has TRBV7-2 and TRBJ1-1; no reliable D call. CDR3 region: CASSLMGGGTEAFF. The CDR3 bases are TGTGCCAGCAGCTTGATGGGTGGCGGCACTGAAGCTTTCTTT.